These 27 T cell receptor beta chains share one sample of origin, sequenced in a study of cytomegalovirus exposure and HLA in healthy donors. Primers: 60 Vbeta forward and 13 Jbeta reverse. TCRdb keeps only in-frame clones here, not all; method: immunoSEQ multiplex PCR. The table has under 170,000 clones, around 79% seen once. The sample consisted of PBMCs. These receptors came from a man over 45 in good health and CMV-seropositive.

The chain links TRBV4-1 to TRBJ1-4, with TRBD1 matching over 8 bases. Trimming cost V 2 bases and J 7 bases; bases outside gene matches: 6. This CDR3 is 15 amino acids long. Germline V gene lookup returns CDR1 MGHRA and CDR2 YSYEKL. The CDR3 nucleotides are TGCGCCAGCAGCCAATCCTCGGACAGGGCTGAAAAACTGTTTTTT. It is translated as CASSQSSDRAEKLFF.

The CDR3: CASSLVGGSLVETQYF. The CDR3 nucleotides read TGTGCCAGCAGCTTGGTTGGGGGGAGTCTGGTAGAGACCCAGTACTTC. The V call is TRBV5-4, the J call TRBJ2-5, with a tentative D call TRBD2 (6 bases). CDR3 size: 16 residues. Germline CDR1 and CDR2: SGHNT and YYREEE (reference sequence). V was cut by 0 bases and J by 4 bases, with 16 bases left in between. Based on the CDR3 plus reference TRBV5-4 and TRBJ2-5, the full variable domain is ETGVTQSPTHLIKTRGQQVTLRCSSQSGHNTVSWYQQALGQGPQFIFQYYREEENGRGNFPPRFSGLQFPNYSSELNVNALELDDSALYLCASSLVGGSLVETQYFGPGTRLLVL.

DNA of the CDR3: TGTGCCAGCAGTTTTAGCGGGAGTTTCGATGAGCAGTTCTTC. It codes for CASSFSGSFDEQFF. The chain links TRBV28 to TRBJ2-1, with TRBD2 identical over 9 bases. The germline V gene has CDR1 MDHEN and CDR2 SYDVKM. The CDR3 length is 14 residues. V gave up 3 bases and J gave up 8 bases; unmatched junction bases: 5.

The chain employs TRBV18 and TRBJ2-3, with a possible D match to TRBD1 (6 bases). V lost 1 base and J 4 bases, leaving 9 bases between the germline ends. CDR3 length: 14 amino acids. Germline V CDR1 and CDR2: KGHSH, LQKENI. CDR3 sequence reads: CASSPLQGSDTQYF. The CDR3 DNA reads as TGTGCCAGCTCACCACTTCAGGGGTCAGATACGCAGTATTTT.

This sequence joins TRBV28 and TRBJ1-5, with unresolved D. The CDR3 is made up of 12 amino acids. V dropped 8 bases and J dropped 7 bases, with 12 bases sitting between them. The germline gives CDR1 MDHEN, CDR2 SYDVKM. The chain's CDR3 is CASLEARQPQHF. The CDR3 DNA sequence: TGTGCCAGCCTCGAAGCCAGGCAGCCCCAGCATTTT.

The rearrangement uses TRBV5-5 and TRBJ2-7, with 9 positions matching TRBD1. Trimming cost V 4 bases and J 5 bases; bases outside gene matches: 4. There are 13 residues in the CDR3. Germline CDR1 SGHKS, CDR2 YYEKEE (reference sequence). CDR3: CASSRDRAHEQYF. The CDR3, as DNA: TGTGCCAGCAGCCGGGACAGGGCCCACGAGCAGTACTTC.

The chain combines TRBV7-9 with TRBJ2-1; a weak D match, TRBD2 (5 bases). Germline V gives CDR1 SEHNR, CDR2 FQNEAQ (reference sequence). With 5 bases removed from V and 8 bases from J, the gap between germline ends came to 19 bases. There are 15 residues in the CDR3. The DNA of the CDR3 is TGTGCCAGCAGCCTAATAGGAGGAGTATTCGATGAGCAGTTCTTC. Translating it yields CASSLIGGVFDEQFF.

The genes are TRBV6-5 and TRBJ2-1; D is possibly TRBD1 (5 bases). Germline V gene lookup returns CDR1 MNHEY and CDR2 SVGAGI. Trimming shortened V by 5 bases and J by 3 bases, and 11 bases separated the two germline ends. The CDR3 loop spans 14 amino acids. The CDR3 protein is CASSQGGLYNEQFF. The CDR3 DNA is TGTGCCAGCAGTCAGGGCGGCCTCTACAATGAGCAGTTCTTC.

The V call is TRBV28, the J call TRBJ1-5; a possible D gene is TRBD1 (6 bases). V shed 3 bases and J shed 2 bases, with 14 bases lying between them. This CDR3 contains 16 residues. The germline V gene encodes CDR1 MDHEN and CDR2 SYDVKM. The CDR3 DNA reads as TGTGCCAGCAGTTTTCTCCGAGGGGGGGGCAATCAGCCCCAGCATTTT. It encodes CASSFLRGGGNQPQHF.

A remark on this clone: This CDR3 is also generated by other DNA sequences in the sample. V gene TRBV25-1 combines with J gene TRBJ2-7; TRBD2 agrees at 11 bases. The CDR3 length is 16 residues. Looked up from germline, CDR1 is MGHDK and CDR2 is SYGVNS. The trim removed 2 bases at V and 5 bases at J, leaving 8 bases unmatched. CDR3 residues: CASSELLAGDIDEQYF. The CDR3 coding sequence is TGTGCCAGCAGTGAACTACTAGCGGGAGATATCGACGAGCAGTACTTC.

The V gene is TRBV30, the J gene TRBJ2-7; the match to TRBD1 covers 10 bases. The germline V gene has CDR1 GTSNPN and CDR2 SVGIG (reference sequence). The trim removed 2 bases at V and 5 bases at J, leaving 12 bases unmatched. The CDR3 runs 16 residues. The CDR3 here is CAWSIGRDRGSHEQYF. The CDR3 bases are TGTGCCTGGAGTATCGGCCGGGACAGGGGTTCCCACGAGCAGTACTTC.

The chain uses TRBV28 and TRBJ2-2; D may be TRBD1 (6 bases). Trimming stripped 2 bases from V and 0 bases from J, with 13 bases between. CDR1 is MDHEN and CDR2 is SYDVKM in the germline V gene. The length of the CDR3 is 17 residues. CDR3 sequence: CASSLELGQPNTGELFF. CDR3 coding DNA: TGTGCCAGCAGTTTAGAATTAGGACAGCCGAACACCGGGGAGCTGTTTTTT.

The gene calls are TRBV7-2 and TRBJ1-1, with D tentatively TRBD1 (6 bases). CDR1 is SGHTA, CDR2 FQGNSA, per germline. This CDR3 spans 14 amino acids. Trimming cost V 5 bases and J 1 base, with 11 bases left between them. CDR3 nucleotide sequence: TGTGCCAGCAGCCCAGGGGCGGCGAACACTGAAGCTTTCTTT. It codes for CASSPGAANTEAFF. The variable domain in full, completed from reference TRBV7-2 and TRBJ1-1, reads GAGVSQSPSNKVTEKGKDVELRCDPISGHTALYWYRQSLGQGLEFLIYFQGNSAPDKSGLPSDRFSAERTGGSVSTLTIQRTQQEDSAVYLCASSPGAANTEAFFGQGTRLTVV.

The genes are TRBV29-1 and TRBJ1-2; no reliable D call. The CDR3 runs to 12 residues. The germline V gene has CDR1 SQVTM and CDR2 ANQGSEA. The V end was cut by 4 bases, the J end by 8 bases, with 14 bases between. DNA of the CDR3: TGCAGCGTTGTCACCCGAGCGGGAGGCTACACCTTC. Amino acid sequence: CSVVTRAGGYTF.

V and J are TRBV9 and TRBJ1-1; TRBD1 matches at 9 bases. CDR1 and CDR2 (germline): SGDLS, YYNGEE. This CDR3 has 15 amino acids. Trimming cost V 1 base and J 10 bases; bases outside gene matches: 11. CDR3 protein: CASSVTPDRGYGAFF. Here the CDR3 DNA reads TGTGCCAGCAGCGTAACCCCGGACAGGGGATACGGAGCTTTCTTT. Full variable domain (rest looked up from reference TRBV9 and TRBJ1-1): DSGVTQTPKHLITATGQRVTLRCSPRSGDLSVYWYQQSLDQGLQFLIQYYNGEERAKGNILERFSAQQFPDLHSELNLSSLELGDSALYFCASSVTPDRGYGAFFGQGTRLTVV.

V gene TRBV11-3 combines with J gene TRBJ2-3, with D tentatively TRBD2 (5 bases). V was cut by 5 bases and J by 2 bases, with 14 bases left in between. There are 15 residues in the CDR3. Germline loops: CDR1 SGHNT, CDR2 YENEEA. CDR3 DNA: TGTGCCAGCAGCCCGCCGTACGGGAACACAGATACGCAGTATTTT. Its translation is CASSPPYGNTDTQYF. The variable domain in full, with the rest retrieved from reference TRBV11-3 and TRBJ2-3, is EAGVVQSPRYKIIEKKQPVAFWCNPISGHNTLYWYLQNLGQGPELLIRYENEEAVDDSQLPKDRFSAERLKGVDSTLKIQPAELGDSAVYLCASSPPYGNTDTQYFGPGTRLTVL.

The V and J genes are TRBV11-2 and TRBJ2-7; TRBD2 agrees at 11 bases. Germline values: CDR1 SGHAT, CDR2 FQNNGV. CDR3 length equals 15 residues. J lost 2 bases, V lost 6 bases, and 6 bases had no gene match. The CDR3 coding sequence is TGTGCCAGCAGTTTTAGACTAGCGGGAACCTACGAGCAGTACTTC. It specifies CASSFRLAGTYEQYF.

This clone was found a few times. V is TRBV6-6 and J is TRBJ2-1; TRBD2 matches 11 bases. The CDR3 length is 15 residues. V trimming: 5 bases; J trimming: 4 bases; junction bases outside the gene matches: 4. Germline V gene lookup returns CDR1 MNHNY and CDR2 SVGAGI (reference sequence). The CDR3 nucleotides read TGTGCCAGCAGTACGACTAGCGGGGTATACAATGAGCAGTTCTTC. It is translated as CASSTTSGVYNEQFF.

CDR3 residues: CASSHPDREYEQYF. The CDR3 nucleotides are TGTGCCAGCAGCCACCCCGACAGGGAGTACGAGCAGTACTTC. This chain joins TRBV28 and TRBJ2-7; 7 bases line up with TRBD1. The V and J ends lost 6 bases and 4 bases, in that order; junction bases with no gene match: 9. The CDR3 extends over 14 amino acids. CDR1 and CDR2 from the germline V gene are MDHEN and SYDVKM.

V gene TRBV28 combines with J gene TRBJ2-7; the match to TRBD2 covers 7 bases. The CDR3 is made up of 15 amino acids. V lost 4 bases to trimming and J lost 6 bases; unmatched junction nucleotides: 12. CDR1 and CDR2 from the germline V gene are MDHEN and SYDVKM. CDR3 loop: CASSSLGGLVSEQYF. The CDR3 DNA follows: TGTGCCAGCAGTTCCTTGGGAGGGCTTGTGAGCGAGCAGTACTTC.

This chain links TRBV5-1 with TRBJ2-7, with D perhaps matching TRBD1 (5 bases). Trimming took off 4 bases at V and 5 bases at J, with 13 bases between the two ends. This CDR3 region has 13 residues. Germline V lookup: CDR1 SGHRS, CDR2 YFSETQ. The DNA for the CDR3 is TGCGCCAGCAGCCCGGCTGGGGCCCACGAGCAGTACTTC. Its translation is CASSPAGAHEQYF. Filled out from reference TRBV5-1 and TRBJ2-7, the complete variable domain reads KAGVTQTPRYLIKTRGQQVTLSCSPISGHRSVSWYQQTPGQGLQFLFEYFSETQRNKGNFPGRFSGRQFSNSRSEMNVSTLELGDSALYLCASSPAGAHEQYFGPGTRLTVT.

The chain has TRBV30 and TRBJ2-5; D is perhaps TRBD2 (5 bases). The closer fit of TRBJ2-7 to the DNA end suggests the J call may be wrong. This CDR3 has 13 residues. Germline V gives CDR1 GTSNPN, CDR2 SVGIG (reference sequence). Here the CDR3 DNA reads TGTGCCTGGAGTTCCGGGAACTCCTACGAGCAGTACTTC. Translation gives CAWSSGNSYEQYF.

The V call is TRBV5-5, the J call TRBJ2-7; 10 bases match TRBD2. CDR1 SGHKS and CDR2 YYEKEE come from the germline V gene (reference sequence). The CDR3 contains 14 residues. V lost 4 bases and J lost 7; bases outside the gene matches: 8. The CDR3: CASSPLAGPGEQYF. The CDR3 DNA reads as TGTGCCAGCAGCCCACTAGCGGGACCGGGAGAGCAGTACTTC.

The chain combines TRBV28 with TRBJ2-1; D call uncertain. The ends were cut back, 6 bases at V and 9 bases at J, with 21 bases in the middle. Germline V gene lookup returns CDR1 MDHEN and CDR2 SYDVKM. The CDR3 loop spans 15 amino acids. The DNA for the CDR3 is TGTGCCAGCAGCCGCAGACGGGTCCGCGTTGGTGAGCAGTTCTTC. This codes for CASSRRRVRVGEQFF.

The count of this clone is one. This CDR3 is also generated by other DNA sequences in the sample. V gene TRBV5-1 combines with J gene TRBJ1-5; the D is unclear. Germline CDR1 reads SGHRS; CDR2 reads YFSETQ. Trimming shortened V by 0 bases and J by 0 bases, and 7 bases separated the two germline ends. CDR3 length: 15 residues. The CDR3 here is CASSLDAGSNQPQHF. The CDR3 DNA is TGCGCCAGCAGCTTGGATGCAGGTAGCAATCAGCCCCAGCATTTT. Full variable domain (outside the CDR3, taken from reference TRBV5-1 and TRBJ1-5): KAGVTQTPRYLIKTRGQQVTLSCSPISGHRSVSWYQQTPGQGLQFLFEYFSETQRNKGNFPGRFSGRQFSNSRSEMNVSTLELGDSALYLCASSLDAGSNQPQHFGDGTRLSIL.

The J gene is TRBJ1-5, the V gene TRBV6-1; 8 bases align to TRBD1. This CDR3 has 15 amino acids. The germline V gene has CDR1 MNHNS and CDR2 SASEGT. With V trimmed by 1 base and J by 8 bases, 7 bases remained unmatched. CDR3 nucleotide sequence: TGTGCCAGCAGTGAAGACACAGGGGGTTTTGAGCCCCAGCATTTT. Its translation is CASSEDTGGFEPQHF.

This chain links TRBV5-8 with TRBJ1-1; D perhaps matches TRBD1 (5 bases). Germline V CDR1 and CDR2: SGHTS, YDEGEE. CDR3 length: 14 amino acids. Between the trimmed V and J ends, which lost 4 bases and 4 bases, there was a span of 14 bases. Here the CDR3 reads CASSVTGGGTEAFF. For the CDR3, the DNA is TGTGCCAGCAGCGTGACCGGGGGGGGCACTGAAGCTTTCTTT.